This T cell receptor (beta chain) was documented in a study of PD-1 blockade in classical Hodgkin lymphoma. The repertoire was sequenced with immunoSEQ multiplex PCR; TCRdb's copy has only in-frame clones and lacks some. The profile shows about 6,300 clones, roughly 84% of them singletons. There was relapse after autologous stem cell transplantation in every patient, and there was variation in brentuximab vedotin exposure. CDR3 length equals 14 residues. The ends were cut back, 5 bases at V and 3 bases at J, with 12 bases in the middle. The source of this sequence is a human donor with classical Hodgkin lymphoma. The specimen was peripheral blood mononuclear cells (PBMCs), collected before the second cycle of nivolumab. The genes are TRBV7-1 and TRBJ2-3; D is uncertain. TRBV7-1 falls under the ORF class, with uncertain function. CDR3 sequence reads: CASSERWATDTQYF. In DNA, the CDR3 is TGTGCCAGCAGCGAACGGTGGGCGACAGATACGCAGTATTTT.